This T cell receptor beta chain was retrieved from a study of T cell responses to AZD1222 COVID-19 vaccine. Study conclusions and caveats: Donors in the cohort were predominantly white British and more often female, and clonal diversity was possibly underestimated. In the spike-specific TCR repertoire, nearly half reportedly target unmutated variant regions.

Details on this clone: Its specificity is unknown.

V lost 10 bases and J 2 bases, leaving 11 bases between the germline ends. The CDR3 contains 12 residues. Germline V gene lookup returns CDR1 MNHEY and CDR2 SVGAGI. Clones were sequenced by immunoSEQ multiplex PCR, and TCRdb holds only the in-frame ones, with some missing. The sample contains roughly 160,000 clones, almost 90% of which appear only once. This TCR came from an adult in good health. The chain combines TRBV6-5 with TRBJ1-2; D is perhaps TRBD1 (5 bases). The starting material was peripheral blood, obtained on day 0 of AZD1222 vaccination. CDR3 sequence: CATQRQNYGYTF. In DNA form, the CDR3 reads TGTGCCACCCAAAGACAGAACTATGGCTACACCTTC.